These 18 T cell receptor beta chains share one sample of origin, sequenced in a study of CXCR4 blockade with PD-1 therapy in pancreatic cancer. The protocol was immunoSEQ multiplex PCR, while the TCRdb copy is restricted to in-frame clones and leaves out a portion. The table includes over 8,000 clones, approximately 54% detected once. The sequencing sample was made of tumor tissue. These receptor sequences come from a human donor with pancreatic ductal adenocarcinoma.

This clone was counted only a few times. V and J are TRBV16 and TRBJ1-2; 7 positions agree with TRBD1. The CDR3 runs 15 residues. V shed 0 bases, J shed 7 bases, and the junction held 8 bases outside the gene matches. In germline, CDR1 is KGHSY, CDR2 FQNENV. This CDR3 is CASSQSRQGLGGYTF. CDR3 sequence (DNA): TGTGCCAGCAGCCAATCGAGACAGGGATTGGGTGGCTACACCTTC.

The CDR3 here is CASSPRGQDGYTF. The CDR3 DNA reads TGTGCCAGCTCACCAAGGGGGCAGGATGGCTACACCTTC. The V gene is TRBV18, the J gene TRBJ1-2; 7 nucleotides align to TRBD1. The germline gives CDR1 KGHSH, CDR2 LQKENI. Trimming cost V 2 bases and J 6 bases; bases outside gene matches: 3. The CDR3 is made up of 13 amino acids.

This clone was detected a few times. The chain has TRBV30 and TRBJ1-1; possible D gene TRBD1, 6 bases. The CDR3 runs to 12 residues. Trimming removed 6 bases from V and 4 bases from J, with 12 bases in between. Germline V gene data show CDR1 as GTSNPN and CDR2 as SVGIG (reference sequence). The CDR3 bases are TGTGCCTGTACAGGGTTAGGCACTGAAGCTTTCTTT. Residues: CACTGLGTEAFF.

This clone was seen only a few times. The genes are TRBV6-8 and TRBJ1-1; D gene ambiguous. This CDR3 has 15 amino acids. Germline V gene lookup returns CDR1 MNHGY and CDR2 SAAAGT. Trimming left V 9 bases short and J 0 bases short, with 17 bases between. In DNA, the CDR3 is TGTGCCAGTAGTCCGAGGATCGCTTTGAACACTGAAGCTTTCTTT. It specifies CASSPRIALNTEAFF.

The chain combines TRBV18 with TRBJ1-1, with D unresolved. V gave up 0 bases and J gave up 5 bases, with 7 bases separating them. Germline V gene lookup returns CDR1 KGHSH and CDR2 LQKENI. The CDR3 sequence is 13 residues long. The CDR3, as DNA: TGTGCCAGCTCACCACCCCCGAATACTGAAGCTTTCTTT. Encoded protein: CASSPPPNTEAFF.

This clone was observed a single time. The chain recombines TRBV19 with TRBJ1-3; no definite D call. The CDR3 covers 12 residues. Germline loops: CDR1 LNHDA, CDR2 SQIVND (reference sequence). V lost 9 bases and J lost 4, with 10 bases in between. The CDR3 here is CASLEPGNTIYF. DNA for the CDR3: TGTGCCAGCCTTGAGCCGGGAAACACCATATATTTT.

CDR3 bases: TGCGCCAGCAGTCAGTTTGGGAACTCCTACGAGCAGTACTTC. Translated, it gives CASSQFGNSYEQYF. The chain links TRBV23-1 to TRBJ2-7, with D uncertain. TRBV23-1 is an open reading frame, and its role is uncertain. Trimming took 3 bases from V and 0 from J, leaving 9 bases between them. CDR3 length equals 14 residues.

The CDR3 region is CASTPTGLLTFF. The CDR3 nucleotides read TGTGCCAGCACTCCGACAGGGTTATTAACTTTCTTT. V is TRBV6-8 and J is TRBJ1-1, with TRBD1 matching 7 bases. The germline gives CDR1 MNHGY, CDR2 SAAAGT. The V gene end was trimmed by 7 bases and the J gene end by 12 bases; junction bases not matched to a gene: 11. The CDR3 totals 12 residues.

This chain's CDR3 is CAWTTNGAPNEKLFF. The CDR3 DNA reads as TGTGCCTGGACAACAAACGGGGCGCCCAATGAAAAACTGTTTTTT. This sequence joins TRBV30 and TRBJ1-4; maybe TRBD1 (5 bases). Trimming stripped 4 bases from V and 5 bases from J, with 17 bases between. The CDR3 is 15 residues long. CDR1 and CDR2 from the germline V gene are GTSNPN and SVGIG (reference sequence).

V usage is TRBV29-1 and J usage is TRBJ2-2; unclear D gene. Per the germline V gene, CDR1 is SQVTM and CDR2 is ANQGSEA. The CDR3 is 13 amino acids. The chain's CDR3 is CTTLDPNTGELFF. The CDR3 nucleotides read TGCACCACTTTAGACCCGAACACCGGGGAGCTGTTTTTT.

V and J are TRBV18 and TRBJ2-5, with a tentative D call TRBD1 (5 bases). Trimming stripped 0 bases from V and 4 bases from J, with 9 bases between. From germline, CDR1 is KGHSH and CDR2 LQKENI. This CDR3 is 14 amino acids long. The CDR3 DNA reads as TGTGCCAGCTCACCACCAGACAGAAGAGAGACCCAGTACTTC. Its translation: CASSPPDRRETQYF.

V and J are TRBV18 and TRBJ2-3; 10 bases agree with TRBD1. The CDR3 runs 17 residues. The germline gives CDR1 KGHSH, CDR2 LQKENI. V lost 6 bases and J lost 3; bases outside the gene matches: 12. CDR3 in DNA: TGTGCCAGCTCTCGCCGGGACAGGGGAGCTAGTACAGATACGCAGTATTTT. Its protein is CASSRRDRGASTDTQYF.

This clone is categorized as medium-sized. The chain has TRBV28 and TRBJ2-1, with TRBD1 as a possible D gene (7 bases). The germline V gene encodes CDR1 MDHEN and CDR2 SYDVKM. The CDR3 totals 14 residues. Trimming stripped 4 bases from V and 9 bases from J, with 16 bases between. This CDR3 reads CASSSHDREAEQFF. DNA of the CDR3: TGTGCCAGCAGTTCACATGACAGGGAGGCTGAGCAGTTCTTC.

The chain recombines TRBV14 with TRBJ1-6, with a possible D match to TRBD1 (5 bases). The CDR3 extends over 16 amino acids. Germline-derived CDR1 and CDR2 are SGHDN and FVKESK. V was clipped by 3 bases and J by 0 bases, with 9 bases between them. The CDR3 DNA reads as TGTGCCAGCAGCCATACAGGCGGCTCCTATAATTCACCCCTCCACTTT. As protein: CASSHTGGSYNSPLHF.

The V gene is TRBV4-1, the J gene TRBJ2-3; 7 bases match TRBD1. Germline CDR1 MGHRA, CDR2 YSYEKL. V shed 2 bases and J 6 bases; nucleotides not matched to a gene: 5. The CDR3 has 14 amino acids. This CDR3 reads CASSQTGVADTQYF. The DNA of the CDR3 is TGCGCCAGCAGCCAAACAGGGGTGGCGGATACGCAGTATTTT.

The rearrangement uses TRBV11-3 and TRBJ2-3; 12 bases are shared with TRBD2. The CDR3 length is 16 residues. The J segment lost 4 bases and the V segment lost 3 bases, leaving 5 bases of the junction unmatched. Germline V gene lookup returns CDR1 SGHNT and CDR2 YENEEA. In DNA, the CDR3 is TGTGCCAGCAGCTTTCCCCCTAGCGGGGGGGCAGATACGCAGTATTTT. Translated: CASSFPPSGGADTQYF.

The chain recombines TRBV1 with TRBJ2-1; the D call TRBD2 from the table was never checked on the DNA. TRBV1 is listed as a pseudogene. The CDR3 covers 16 residues. The CDR3 sequence: CASSSRDCNLYNEQFF. The CDR3 DNA is TGCGCCAGCAGCTCCCGGGACTGCAATTTATACAATGAGCAGTTCTTC.

Only one count was recorded for this clone. The chain carries TRBV18 and TRBJ2-7; D might be TRBD2 (6 bases). The germline V gene has CDR1 KGHSH and CDR2 LQKENI. The V and J ends lost 0 bases and 5 bases respectively, with 14 bases between them. The CDR3 covers 15 residues. The DNA for the CDR3 is TGTGCCAGCTCACCACCGGTCCGGGGGTTCAACGAGCAGTACTTC. The encoded protein is CASSPPVRGFNEQYF. The full variable domain, its missing parts supplied by reference TRBV18 and TRBJ2-7, is NAGVMQNPRHLVRRRGQEARLRCSPMKGHSHVYWYRQLPEEGLKFMVYLQKENIIDESGMPKERFSAEFPKEGPSILRIQQVVRGDSAAYFCASSPPVRGFNEQYFGPGTRLTVT.